This TCR beta chain appears in the sequencing data of a study of T cell responses to AZD1222 COVID-19 vaccine (dated by TCRdb to 2020 to 2022). With respect to the entire study: AZD1222 recipients whose second dose came at about 4 weeks and those whose second dose came at about 12 weeks were combined into one group, since spike-specific TCR depth and breadth did not differ between the two schedules. TCR sequencing was performed for 233 trial participants, of whom roughly 200 were given two doses of AZD1222 and around 25 were given two doses of MenACWY control vaccine. Trial participants were enrolled by age into subgroups of 18-55, 56-69 and 70-plus years, and approximately 150, 30 and 60 TCR-sequenced participants, respectively, were included in these subgroups. Broader findings and caveats from the paper: The 56-69-year group was small, and its depth increase did not reach significance, likely because of low power. Conclusions about previously exposed vaccinees were limited because only a handful of AZD1222 recipients were SARS-CoV-2 seropositive at baseline. Most participants were white British and females outnumbered males, and the authors suggested that clonal diversity may have been underestimated. Vaccine-associated CD4 TCRs spanned the whole spike protein, with dominant responses in regions 160-218 and 743-854. Because no samples from the day 14 peak response were available, repertoires could be characterized only after the peak T cell response. Spike-specific TCR breadth and depth rose significantly after two AZD1222 doses compared with day 0 and with MenACWY recipients. Nearly half of unique spike-specific TCRs reportedly recognized epitopes outside regions mutated in the B.1.351 and B.1.1.7 variants.

In regard to this clone: Its antigen is still unknown. Base qualities were left out, and no much larger clone turns up one base away.

The intended sense of this specimen's time point label: baseline before first vaccination. Vaccinee samples were obtained from the UK trials COV001 and COV002, which included a single-blind randomized controlled phase 2/3 trial of AZD1222 (ChAdOx1 nCoV-19) in healthy adults. Trial participant PBMC samples were collected at day 0 and day 28 after the second dose for TCRbeta chain sequencing. CDR1 ENHRY and CDR2 SYGVKD were looked up in the germline V gene. Relative to germline, V is missing 6 bases and J is missing 2 bases, with 8 bases of the junction outside any gene match. From the cysteine through the phenylalanine, the CDR3 covers 15 amino acids. Left in the record is the CDR3 DNA by itself, 45 bases read in frame from the first base. The CDR3 regions of human TCRbeta chains were subjected to immunosequencing. The source study handled its data this way. Repertoire TCRs were checked for matches against a reference library of SARS-CoV-2-specific TCRs that had been generated using the MIRA antigen-specificity platform. Breadth meant the fraction of unique TCRs that were SARS-CoV-2-associated, whereas depth meant the fraction of total T cells that were SARS-CoV-2-associated. Each spike-specific TCR was assigned to its reactive spike region and to a CD4 or CD8 class using the MIRA data. Log10-transformed breadth and depth values were compared by one-way ANOVA with Sidak's multiple comparisons tests. The source is immuneACCESS, and TCRdb retained only in-frame sequences with V and J called. Part of the clones is not carried over; for the studies checked, unresolved V genes explain less than half of this, and the remainder is unexplained. V and J calls and clone size are those listed in that table; D and trimming were worked out from the DNA. Recorded for this sample are 100,000 to 150,000 clones; about 88% of them occurred a single time. The ten largest clones take up 4.4% of the sample.

The clonotype comes from an adult in good health. Sequencing was performed on peripheral blood, taken on day 0 of AZD1222 vaccination. The sequence joins TRBV10-3 to TRBJ2-7, and TRBD1 matches 9 of the central bases. This receptor carries the CDR3 CAIRGGTGQTYEQYF. The DNA sequence follows: TGTGCCATCAGGGGGGGGACAGGGCAAACCTACGAGCAGTACTTC.